This T cell receptor (beta chain) originates from a study of blood T cell repertoires in COVID-19. Study as a whole: T cells, B-cell-depleted T cells, or PBMCs supplied cDNA or gDNA.

Per the germline V gene, CDR1 is MGHRA and CDR2 is YSYEKL. After removal of 3 bases from V and 5 bases from J, the junction contained 4 bases not matched to a gene. The CDR3 length is 14 residues. The table came from immunoSEQ multiplex PCR; TCRdb's copy has only in-frame clones and leaves some out. The table lists 250,000 to 350,000 clones, roughly 90% of them singletons. Sequencing input: peripheral blood. The sequence came from an older woman with acute or convalescent COVID-19. The chain is built from TRBV4-1 and TRBJ2-7; 10 bases agree with TRBD2. For the CDR3, the DNA is TGCGCCAGCAGCCAGATAGCGGGAGGCAACGAGCAGTACTTC. Amino acid sequence: CASSQIAGGNEQYF.